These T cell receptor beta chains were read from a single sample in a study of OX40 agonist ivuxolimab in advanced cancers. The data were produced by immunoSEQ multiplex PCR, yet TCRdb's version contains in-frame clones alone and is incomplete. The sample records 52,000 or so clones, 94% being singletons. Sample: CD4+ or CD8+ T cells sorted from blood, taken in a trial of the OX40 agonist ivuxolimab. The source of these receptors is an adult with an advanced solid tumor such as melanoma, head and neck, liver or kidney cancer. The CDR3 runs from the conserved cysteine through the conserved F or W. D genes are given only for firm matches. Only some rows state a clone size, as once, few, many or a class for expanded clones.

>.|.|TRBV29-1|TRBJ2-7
CSVSTGLGEQYF
TGCAGCGTTAGTACAGGGCTTGGGGAGCAGTACTTC
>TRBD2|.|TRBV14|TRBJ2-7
CASSQELAGGFEQYF
TGTGCCAGCAGCCAAGAACTAGCGGGAGGCTTTGAGCAGTACTTC
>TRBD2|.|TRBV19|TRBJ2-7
CASSIGTSGHYEQYF
TGTGCCAGTAGTATAGGGACTAGCGGGCACTACGAGCAGTACTTC
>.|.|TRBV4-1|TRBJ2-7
CASSQGPRSYEQYF
TGCGCCAGCAGCCAAGGACCTAGATCCTACGAGCAGTACTTC
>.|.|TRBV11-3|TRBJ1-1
CASSPLGQLNTEAFF
TGTGCCAGCAGCCCGCTTGGACAGCTTAACACTGAAGCTTTCTTT
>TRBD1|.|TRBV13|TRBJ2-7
CASSKQGPADEQYF
TGTGCCAGCAGCAAACAGGGGCCTGCCGACGAGCAGTACTTC
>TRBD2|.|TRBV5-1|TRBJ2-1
CASSITSGLDLFMDEQFF
TGCGCCAGCAGCATCACTAGCGGGCTAGACCTCTTTATGGATGAGCAGTTCTTC
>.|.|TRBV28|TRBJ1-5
CASSGVWGAGNQPQHF
TGTGCCAGCAGTGGGGTTTGGGGGGCAGGCAATCAGCCCCAGCATTTT
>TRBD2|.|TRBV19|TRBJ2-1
CASTRGGRDEQFF
TGTGCCAGTACCCGGGGGGGTAGGGATGAGCAGTTCTTC
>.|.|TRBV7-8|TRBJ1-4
CASSLGMGYEKLFF
TGTGCCAGCAGCTTAGGGATGGGGTATGAAAAACTGTTTTTT
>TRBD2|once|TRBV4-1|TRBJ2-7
CASSQDGGGPREQYF
TGCGCCAGCAGCCAAGACGGGGGAGGGCCGAGAGAGCAGTACTTC
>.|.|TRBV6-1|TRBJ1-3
CASSEGWGSSGNTIYF
TGTGCCAGCAGTGAAGGGTGGGGGAGCTCTGGAAACACCATATATTTT
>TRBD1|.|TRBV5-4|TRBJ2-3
CASSDPGQGAIDTQYF
TGTGCCAGCAGCGATCCGGGACAGGGGGCTATAGATACGCAGTATTTT
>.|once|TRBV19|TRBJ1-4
CASKPDATNEKLFF
TGTGCCAGTAAACCTGATGCAACTAATGAAAAACTGTTTTTT
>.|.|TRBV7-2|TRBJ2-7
CASSLALAGYEQYF
TGTGCCAGCAGCTTAGCACTAGCCGGCTACGAGCAGTACTTC
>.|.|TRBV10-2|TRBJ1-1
CASLRQEGTEAFF
TGCGCCAGCCTCAGGCAGGAGGGGACTGAAGCTTTCTTT
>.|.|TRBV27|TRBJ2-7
CATLREISYEQYF
TGTGCCACCTTACGCGAGATTAGCTACGAGCAGTACTTC
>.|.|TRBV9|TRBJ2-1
CASSVSSPLAVQFF
TGTGCCAGCAGCGTATCCTCGCCGCTAGCAGTACAGTTCTTC
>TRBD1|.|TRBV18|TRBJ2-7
CASSPSGGNSYEQYF
TGTGCCAGCTCACCATCAGGGGGTAACTCCTACGAGCAGTACTTC
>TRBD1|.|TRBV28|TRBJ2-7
CASSPPKPGTEISYEQYF
TGTGCCAGCAGTCCCCCAAAGCCAGGGACAGAAATCTCCTACGAGCAGTACTTC
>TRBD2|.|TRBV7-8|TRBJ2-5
CASSSLSSGSVETQYF
TGTGCCAGCAGCTCTCTTAGTAGCGGGAGTGTTGAGACCCAGTACTTC
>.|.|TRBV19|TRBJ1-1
CASSIAPFSPTEAFF
TGTGCCAGTAGTATAGCCCCCTTTAGCCCCACTGAAGCTTTCTTT
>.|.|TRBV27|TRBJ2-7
CASSPLWDTTYEQYF
TGTGCCAGCAGCCCTCTTTGGGACACTACCTACGAGCAGTACTTC
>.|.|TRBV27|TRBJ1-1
CASSSEVGGASGAFF
TGTGCCAGCAGTTCCGAGGTTGGAGGGGCGTCTGGAGCTTTCTTT
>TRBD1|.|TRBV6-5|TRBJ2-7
CASKKDTGVFYEQYF
TGTGCCAGCAAGAAGGACACAGGGGTTTTCTACGAGCAGTACTTC
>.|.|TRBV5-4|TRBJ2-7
CASSLAGPTSSYEQYF
TGTGCCAGCAGCTTGGCCGGGCCTACAAGCTCCTACGAGCAGTACTTC
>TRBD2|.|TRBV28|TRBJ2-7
CASSRGLAEWGYEQYF
TGTGCCAGCAGTCGGGGACTAGCGGAGTGGGGCTACGAGCAGTACTTC
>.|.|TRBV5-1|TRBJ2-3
CASSTLGGTDTQYF
TGCGCCAGCAGCACCCTCGGGGGCACAGATACGCAGTATTTT
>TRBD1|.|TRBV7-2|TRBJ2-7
CASSLAGSGQGWVDEQYF
TGTGCCAGCAGCTTAGCGGGTTCCGGACAGGGGTGGGTGGACGAGCAGTACTTC
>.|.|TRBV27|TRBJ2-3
CASSQQEGGTDTQYF
TGTGCCAGCAGTCAACAGGAGGGGGGCACAGATACGCAGTATTTT
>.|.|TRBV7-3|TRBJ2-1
CASSQGNNEQFF
TGTGCCAGCAGCCAGGGGAACAATGAGCAGTTCTTC
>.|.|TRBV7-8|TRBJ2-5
CASRWVDVETQYF
TGTGCCAGCAGGTGGGTCGACGTAGAGACCCAGTACTTC
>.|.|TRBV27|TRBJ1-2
CASSVVPNYGYTF
TGTGCCAGCAGCGTAGTACCGAACTATGGCTACACCTTC
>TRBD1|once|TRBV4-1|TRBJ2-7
CASSQPGQGSYEQYF
TGCGCCAGCAGCCAGCCCGGACAGGGGTCCTACGAGCAGTACTTC
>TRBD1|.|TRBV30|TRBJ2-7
CAWRLGGGYEQYF
TGTGCCTGGAGGTTAGGGGGCGGATACGAGCAGTACTTC
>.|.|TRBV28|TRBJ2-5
CASSQGRQETQYF
TGTGCCAGCAGTCAGGGACGGCAAGAGACCCAGTACTTC
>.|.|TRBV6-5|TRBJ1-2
CASSYPDVGNYGYTF
TGTGCCAGCAGTTACCCTGACGTAGGGAACTATGGCTACACCTTC
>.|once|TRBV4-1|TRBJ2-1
CASSRDLHEQFF
TGCGCCAGCAGCCGTGACTTGCATGAGCAGTTCTTC
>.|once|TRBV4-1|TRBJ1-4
CASSGRGGRTNEKLFF
TGCGCCAGCAGCGGCAGGGGAGGCAGAACTAATGAAAAACTGTTTTTT
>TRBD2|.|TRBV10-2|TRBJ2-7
CASSEGGSSYEQYF
TGCGCCAGCAGTGAGGGCGGGAGCTCCTACGAGCAGTACTTC
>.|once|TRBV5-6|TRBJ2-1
CASSVDKTYNEQFF
TGTGCCAGCAGCGTCGACAAAACCTACAATGAGCAGTTCTTC
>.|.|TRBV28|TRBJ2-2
CASSLYGDREGTGELFF
TGTGCCAGCAGTTTATATGGGGATCGCGAGGGCACCGGGGAGCTGTTTTTT
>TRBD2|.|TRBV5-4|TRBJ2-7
CASSEDWGGSYEQYF
TGTGCCAGCAGCGAGGACTGGGGGGGTTCCTACGAGCAGTACTTC
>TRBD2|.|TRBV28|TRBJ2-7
CASSFPAGEGYEQYF
TGTGCCAGCAGCTTTCCGGCGGGGGAAGGCTACGAGCAGTACTTC
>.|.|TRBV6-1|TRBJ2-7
CASSHRRGLYEQYF
TGTGCCAGCAGTCATAGACGGGGCCTCTACGAGCAGTACTTC
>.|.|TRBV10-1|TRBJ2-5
CASRTYQPQYF
TGCGCCAGCAGAACTTATCAGCCCCAGTACTTC
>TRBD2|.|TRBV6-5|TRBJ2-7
CASSYSSGSYEQYF
TGTGCCAGCAGTTACTCTAGCGGGAGCTACGAGCAGTACTTC
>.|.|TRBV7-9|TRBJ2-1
CASSPALTGYEQFF
TGTGCCAGCAGCCCGGCCCTAACCGGGTATGAGCAGTTCTTC
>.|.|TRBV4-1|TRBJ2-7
CASSQEMGTEQYF
TGCGCCAGCAGCCAAGAAATGGGGACCGAGCAGTACTTC
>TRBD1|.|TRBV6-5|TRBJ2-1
CASSYSLQGNEQFF
TGTGCCAGCAGTTACTCGTTACAGGGGAATGAGCAGTTCTTC
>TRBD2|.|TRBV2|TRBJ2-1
CASGFSGGAEQFF
TGTGCCAGCGGTTTCAGCGGGGGGGCGGAGCAGTTCTTC
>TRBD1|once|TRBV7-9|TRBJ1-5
CASSLGQGDQPQHF
TGTGCCAGCAGCTTAGGACAGGGCGATCAGCCCCAGCATTTT
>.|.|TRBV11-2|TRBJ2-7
CASSYSAVGGVLDF
TGTGCCAGCAGCTACTCTGCGGTTGGGGGAGTATTGGACTTC
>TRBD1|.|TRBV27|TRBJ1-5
CASRRRVLGQGNQPQHF
TGTGCCAGCAGGCGCCGGGTTCTAGGACAGGGTAATCAGCCCCAGCATTTT
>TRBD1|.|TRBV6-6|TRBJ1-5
CASSHRTGDQPQHF
TGTGCCAGCAGCCATAGGACAGGGGACCAGCCCCAGCATTTT
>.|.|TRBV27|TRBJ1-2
CATRGAALRAGYTF
TGTGCCACCCGTGGGGCCGCCTTGAGAGCTGGCTACACCTTC